This is a list of T cell receptor beta chains from one sample in a study of T cell responses to AZD1222 COVID-19 vaccine. Here immunoSEQ multiplex PCR was the method, and the copy in TCRdb shows in-frame clones only, minus some. Counted here are roughly 190,000 clones, just over 90% occurring once; the ten biggest clones make up about 4%. Sequenced here: peripheral blood, sampled on day 0 of AZD1222 vaccination. These receptors originate from an adult in good health. Each CDR3 is given with its conserved first and last residue. The D gene is left open where the match is weak.

TRBD1,18,TRBJ1-5,TRBV6-1,TGTGCCAGCAGTGGCGGGACAGGGGGCCTGGGTAGCAATCAGCCCCAGCATTTT,CASSGGTGGLGSNQPQHF
-,15,TRBJ1-1,TRBV19,TGTGCCAGTAGTATCGGTTTCCTAATGAACACTGAAGCTTTCTTT,CASSIGFLMNTEAFF
-,14,TRBJ1-6,TRBV27,TGTGCCAGTATGCCGGGATTTTATAATTCACCCCTCCACTTT,CASMPGFYNSPLHF
TRBD1,15,TRBJ1-4,TRBV28,TGTGCCAGCACCAACGACAGGGCCTTCGGGGAAAAACTGTTTTTT,CASTNDRAFGEKLFF
-,16,TRBJ1-1,TRBV5-1,TGCGCCAGCAGCCGCAACGGGCCTCCCTTTAACACTGAAGCTTTCTTT,CASSRNGPPFNTEAFF
-,12,TRBJ1-5,TRBV30,TGTGCCTGGAACACCGGGAATCAGCCCCAGCATTTT,CAWNTGNQPQHF
-,16,TRBJ1-2,TRBV7-8,TGTGCCAGCAGCTTAGCTATAGGGCGTTCTAACTATGGCTACACCTTC,CASSLAIGRSNYGYTF
-,12,TRBJ2-5,TRBV29-1,TGCAGCGCAGTAGGACAGAAAGAGACCCAGTACTTC,CSAVGQKETQYF
-,15,TRBJ1-1,TRBV6-5,TGTGCCAGCAGGGGCCGGGACGCCTCTCGAGGTGAAGCTTTCTTT,CASRGRDASRGEAFF
-,13,TRBJ1-5,TRBV6-5,TGTGCCAGCACCGGGACTTTCAATCAGCCCCAGCATTTT,CASTGTFNQPQHF
TRBD1,14,TRBJ2-5,TRBV3-1/TRBV3-2,TGTGCCAGCAGCCAAGACAGGGGGCAAGAGACCCAGTACTTC,CASSQDRGQETQYF
-,15,TRBJ2-1,TRBV7-6,TGTGCCAGCAGCTTAGGGGCGAGCTCCTACAATGAGCAGTTCTTC,CASSLGASSYNEQFF
TRBD1,15,TRBJ1-1,TRBV5-4,TGTGCCAGCAGCTACCGGACAGGGGGAAACACTGAAGCTTTCTTT,CASSYRTGGNTEAFF
-,13,TRBJ1-5,TRBV19,TGTGCCAGTAACCAGGGGCCCAATCAGCCCCAGCATTTT,CASNQGPNQPQHF
TRBD1,13,TRBJ1-5,TRBV6-5,TGTGCCAGCCAGGACAGGGTTGGTCAGCCCCAGCATTTT,CASQDRVGQPQHF
-,16,TRBJ1-3,TRBV25-1,TGTGCCAGCAGTAGGACAGATGACCAATCTGGAAACACCATATATTTT,CASSRTDDQSGNTIYF